This T cell receptor (beta chain) was observed in a study of blood T cell repertoires in COVID-19 (dated by TCRdb to between 2020 and 2021). As for the study more broadly: The collaborator samples originated in the United States, Italy and Spain and spanned the acute and convalescent phases of COVID-19. The material from the prospective study consisted of cDNA or gDNA derived from T cells, B-cell-depleted T cells, or PBMCs. Deeply sampled blood TCRbeta repertoires from subjects exposed to, actively infected with, or recovered from COVID-19 were included in the dataset. The repertoires were made available in a free public database intended to serve as a resource for research on the immune response to SARS-CoV-2. The samples were drawn from the first 160 participants of the ongoing ImmuneRACE study and from about 1,200 subjects provided by 6 global collaborators. A de-identified subject ID, COVID-19 status, age in years and sex were almost always included in the sample metadata. HLA class I and class II types, where available, came from metadata supplied by the sample provider rather than from assay-based typing. General conclusions and limits of the study: How much clinical and demographic metadata was included differed by source and by participant, and the metadata was provided uncurated.

In Seattle, one collaborating source enrolled patients while the infection was active and tracked those patients longitudinally over the course of disease. Collaborating institutions collected whole blood in K2EDTA tubes following their own protocols. Collaborator samples were shipped for TCRbeta analysis as frozen whole blood, isolated PBMCs, or DNA extracted from either sample type. TCRbeta CDR3 regions were amplified from genomic DNA using the immunoSEQ Assay, a bias-controlled multiplex PCR. In the original analysis: Within the assay, amplification of reference gene primers was used to estimate how many nucleated cells each sample contained. To quantify the absolute abundance of each unique TCRbeta CDR3 rearrangement, sequence reads were collapsed and filtered. For each sample, productive Simpson clonality was calculated as the square root of Simpson's diversity index over productive rearrangements. Drawn from immuneACCESS, this table holds only the in-frame rearrangements with V and J called that TCRdb kept. Clones are partly lost; checked studies trace under half to an unresolved V gene and leave the rest unexplained. That table supplies the V and J calls and clone size; D and trimming were determined from the DNA. Across this sample there are about 97,000 clones, with almost 90% seen only once. The ten largest clones add up to approximately 2% of the sample.

Sequences SNHLY (CDR1) and FYNNEI (CDR2) are obtained from the germline V gene. At the junction V is shortened by 5 bases and J by 5 bases; bases outside the gene matches: 6. The CDR3 numbers 14 residues from cysteine through phenylalanine. The kept DNA is CDR3 alone, 42 bases in frame from the first base. Note on this clone: The antigen this receptor binds is unknown. No clone much larger than this one lies a single base away; base qualities are absent.

This sequence was found in a man in his fifties with COVID-19, enrolled during active disease. The sequencing input was peripheral blood. The sequence is built from TRBV2 and TRBJ1-5; a stretch of 7 junction bases matches TRBD1. The base sequence is TGTGCCAGCAGTTCCCGGGACAGATATCAGCCCCAGCATTTT. Its translation reads: CASSSRDRYQPQHF.